This T cell receptor (beta chain) was observed in a study of blood T cells in healthy people across ages. Study-level points and caveats: What prevented conclusive comparison of naive and antigen-experienced cells was that PBMCs were unsorted.

Through a sample-barcoded 5' primer and a J-beta primer mix, a second PCR was run for roughly 7 to 11 cycles. Unique molecular identifiers of 12 random nucleotides labeled each cDNA. From the 5' RACE reads, TCRdb called clonotypes with MiXCR, one entry per CDR3 protein. Counted here are about 1.8 million distinct CDR3 sequences, about 50% occurring once; the ten biggest clones make up more than 2%. In the case of this clonotype: Antigen unknown.

Germline assignment: CDR1 MGHRA and CDR2 YSYEKL. Germline trimming cut 4 bases from V and 2 bases from J; bases unmatched to any gene: 7. The CDR3 is made up of 16 amino acids. The chain has TRBV4-1 and TRBJ2-5, with 10 bases identical to TRBD1. The receptor was derived from a middle-aged woman in good health. Sample: blood. CDR3 sequence: CASSPDRGPRQETQYF. CDR3 nucleotide sequence: TGCGCCAGCAGCCCAGACAGGGGGCCCCGACAAGAGACCCAGTACTTC.